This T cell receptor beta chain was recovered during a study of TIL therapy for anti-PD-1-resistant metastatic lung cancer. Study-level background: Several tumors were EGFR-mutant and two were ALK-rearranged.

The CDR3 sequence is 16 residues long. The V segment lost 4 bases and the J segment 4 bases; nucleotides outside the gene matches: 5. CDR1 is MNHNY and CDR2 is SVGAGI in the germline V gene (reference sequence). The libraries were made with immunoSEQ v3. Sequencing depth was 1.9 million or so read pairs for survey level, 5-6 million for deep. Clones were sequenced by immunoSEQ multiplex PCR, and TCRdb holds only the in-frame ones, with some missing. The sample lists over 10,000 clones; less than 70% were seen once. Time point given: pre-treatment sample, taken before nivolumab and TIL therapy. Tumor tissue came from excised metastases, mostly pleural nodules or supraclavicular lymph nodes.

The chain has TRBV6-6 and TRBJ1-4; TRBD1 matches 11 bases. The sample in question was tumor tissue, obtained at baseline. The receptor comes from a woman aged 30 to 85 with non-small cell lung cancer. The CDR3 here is CASSLDRGRFNEKLFF. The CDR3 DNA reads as TGTGCCAGCAGTTTGGACAGGGGGCGGTTTAATGAAAAACTGTTTTTT.